This T cell receptor beta chain derives from a study of vaccination and CD4 T cells after COVID-19. About the study: Nasal swab PCR identified SARS-CoV-2 in the convalescent patients, of whom several were mild and one severe. Convalescents were six males and four females, two of them Hispanic. Either the Pfizer-BioNTech BNT162b2 or Moderna mRNA-1273 vaccine was given as two doses.

Time point reported: late sampling 161 to 241 days after vaccination in a few convalescent patients. Stated treatment: approximately nine-day PBMC culture with coronavirus spike peptide pools or control peptides (ViraFEST assay). With peptide pools, ViraFEST first expanded antigen-specific T cells and afterwards sequenced their TCRs. Germline loops: CDR1 SGHTA, CDR2 FQGNSA. The CDR3 covers 15 residues. The trim removed 3 bases at V and 7 bases at J, leaving 7 bases unmatched. This clonotype is medium-sized in the sample. Its antigen remains unknown. An Oncomine TCR Beta short-read assay was used to sequence the DNA from cultured CD4+ T cells. TCRdb itself ran the PCR reads through MiXCR, one entry per CDR3 protein. This table holds about 25,000 distinct CDR3 sequences, 25% to 35% found once.

This TCR was recovered from a human donor who had recovered from COVID-19. Here the sequenced sample was CD4+ T cells from blood, cultured in vitro, taken about 7 months after SARS-CoV-2 vaccination. This sequence joins TRBV7-2 and TRBJ2-3; 10 bases align to TRBD2. This chain's CDR3 is CASSLQAGGLHTQYF. The CDR3, as DNA: TGTGCCAGCAGCTTGCAAGCGGGAGGGCTCCATACGCAGTATTTT.